This T cell receptor (beta chain) emerged from a study of cytomegalovirus exposure and HLA in healthy donors. Looked up from germline, CDR1 is SGHDT and CDR2 is YYEEEE. Trimming stripped 4 bases from V and 5 bases from J, with 12 bases between. The CDR3 is made up of 13 amino acids. This clone was observed a few times. PCR used 60 Vbeta primers and 13 Jbeta primers. The repertoire was sequenced with immunoSEQ multiplex PCR; TCRdb's copy has only in-frame clones and lacks some. The table shows 150,000 to 200,000 clones, with approximately 72% occurring only once. The clonotype comes from a human donor in good health. The sample taken for sequencing was PBMCs. V gene TRBV5-6 combines with J gene TRBJ1-2, with D possibly matching TRBD1 (6 bases). This CDR3 is CASSRGAGYGYTF. CDR3 bases: TGTGCCAGCAGCCGGGGGGCGGGATATGGCTACACCTTC.